This T cell receptor (beta chain) was found in a study of T cell changes during pregnancy in multiple sclerosis. The CDR3 loop spans 11 amino acids. Trimming stripped 5 bases from V and 6 bases from J, with 9 bases between. Germline loops: CDR1 DFQATT, CDR2 SNEGSKA (reference sequence). Measured with immunoSEQ multiplex PCR; TCRdb has only the in-frame clones, and not every one. The data contain around 77,000 clones, about nine tenths of them singletons. This clone has just one count. The specimen was peripheral blood, collected in the third trimester of pregnancy. The sequence derives from a female donor in good health, enrolled as a control in a pregnancy study. This chain links TRBV20-1 with TRBJ2-3; no reliable D call. DNA for the CDR3: TGCAGTGCTCGGTCCGGTGATACGCAGTATTTT. Its translation: CSARSGDTQYF.